This T cell receptor beta chain was recorded in a study of blood T cell repertoires in COVID-19. About the study: There were acute and convalescent COVID-19 samples, and they came from the United States, Italy and Spain. The cDNA or gDNA used as material had been derived from T cells, B-cell-depleted T cells, or PBMCs.

Those enrolled in Seattle joined during active infection and were followed longitudinally afterward. Losses at the gene ends were 0 bases for V and 2 bases for J; bases not matched to a gene: 3. Germline CDR1 is SGDLS and CDR2 is YYNGEE. This CDR3 is 16 amino acids long. In the original processing: Using reference gene primer amplification, nucleated cell counts were estimated. Method: immunoSEQ multiplex PCR; TCRdb's copy keeps in-frame clones and lacks some. V, J and clone size are those of that table, while D and trimming were read from the DNA. The sample shows tens of thousands of clones, 89% of them seen only once.

The TCR was taken from a man in his sixties with COVID-19, enrolled during active disease. The chain combines TRBV9 with TRBJ2-2; 8 bases align to TRBD1. Sequencing input: peripheral blood. This CDR3 reads CASSVEDRGNTGELFF. The CDR3 nucleotides read TGTGCCAGCAGCGTAGAAGACAGGGGAAACACCGGGGAGCTGTTTTTT.